The T cell receptor (beta chain) described here comes from a study of shared clonotypes between healthy human individuals. CDR3 length equals 13 residues. From germline, CDR1 is SGHRS and CDR2 YFSETQ. The ends lost 3 bases at V and 2 bases at J; junction bases unmatched: 1. Sorted-subset replicate PCRs used about 180 ng DNA, approximately 30,000 T cell genomes. Produced via immunoSEQ multiplex PCR; TCRdb's table is partial and in-frame only. The top ten clones hold 1.4% to 1.5% of a sample with some 1 million clones, roughly 80% of them seen once. Division of CD4+ cells produced a CD45RA+ naive subset and a CD45RA-negative memory subset. This clone was seen just once. Different DNA sequences within this sample yield the same CDR3.

Material: memory CD4+ T cells sorted from blood. As to subset: CD45RA-negative fraction. This sequence was found in a man aged 18 to 30 in good health. The chain has TRBV5-1 and TRBJ2-5, with TRBD1 matching over 7 bases. The CDR3 sequence is CASSSQGQETQYF. CDR3 bases: TGCGCCAGCAGCTCACAGGGGCAAGAGACCCAGTACTTC.